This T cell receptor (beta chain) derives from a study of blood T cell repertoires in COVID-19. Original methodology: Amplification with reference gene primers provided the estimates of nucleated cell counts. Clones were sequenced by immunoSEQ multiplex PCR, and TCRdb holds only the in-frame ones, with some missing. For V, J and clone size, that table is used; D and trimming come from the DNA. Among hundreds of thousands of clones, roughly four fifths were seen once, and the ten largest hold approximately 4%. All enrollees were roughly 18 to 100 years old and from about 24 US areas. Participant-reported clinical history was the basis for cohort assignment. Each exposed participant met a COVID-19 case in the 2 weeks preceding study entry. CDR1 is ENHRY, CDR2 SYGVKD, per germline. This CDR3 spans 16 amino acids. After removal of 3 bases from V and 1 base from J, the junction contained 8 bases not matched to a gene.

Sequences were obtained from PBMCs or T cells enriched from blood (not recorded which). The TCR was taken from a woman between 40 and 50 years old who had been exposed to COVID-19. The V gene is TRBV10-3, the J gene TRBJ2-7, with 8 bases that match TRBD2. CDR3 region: CAISDLGSGVSYEQYF. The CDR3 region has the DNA TGTGCCATCAGTGATTTGGGTAGCGGGGTGTCCTACGAGCAGTACTTC.